In its sample, the clone carrying this TCR beta chain was seen a few times. Its target is not known. This specimen includes other DNA sequences encoding the same CDR3. CDR1 SGHVS and CDR2 FQNEAQ come from the germline V gene. This CDR3 spans 12 amino acids. Trimming shortened V by 3 bases and J by 2 bases, and 4 bases separated the two germline ends. This sample is part of a study of CD8+ T cells in alopecia areata. Study-wide background: Severity among treated patients was scored by the percentage of scalp area affected. Findings of the study overall: Normal skin's resident alphabeta T cells are sequenced alongside lesional scalp T cells.

cDNA reverse transcribed from extracted RNA served as the sequencing template. Clones were read by immunoSEQ multiplex PCR, and TCRdb kept only the in-frame ones, dropping some. The data hold over 150,000 clones, with roughly 64% observed a single time. The sample's treatment: oral pan-JAK inhibitor, 5-10 mg twice daily. Specimens obtained from alopecia areata patients comprised lesional scalp punch biopsies and peripheral blood. This receptor was taken from a human donor with alopecia areata. The genes are TRBV7-8 and TRBJ2-5; no clear D gene. The sequencing used CD4+ T cells sorted from blood, collected at week 24, from a patient treated with tofacitinib. CDR3 in DNA: TGTGCCAGCAGCTTGTTTCAAGAGACCCAGTACTTC. It specifies CASSLFQETQYF.